The 7 T cell receptor beta chains presented below share a single source sample, sequenced in a study of spatial heterogeneity in lung cancer. TCRdb ran MiXCR on the 5' RACE reads and lists one entry per CDR3 protein. The table has under 20,000 distinct CDR3 sequences, around 5.5% seen once. Study-level findings and limits: Counts of expanded alpha and beta TCRs within tumors tracked the tumor nonsynonymous mutation count.

Time point described: sample taken at primary tumor resection. Their cognate antigens are unknown. Specimen: lung tumor tissue, collected at surgery. The receptors shown here come from a female donor with early-stage non-small cell lung cancer.

This clonotype occurred a few times. Within a library made for alpha chains, this beta chain is off target, and its count is uninformative. This rearrangement joins TRBV6-2 or TRBV6-3 to TRBJ2-7, with 7 bases fitting TRBD1. Germline V gives CDR1 MNHEY, CDR2 SVGEGT. V lost 7 bases to trimming and J lost 4 bases; unmatched junction nucleotides: 7. The CDR3 extends over 13 amino acids. This CDR3 is CASTDREDYEQYF. The CDR3 DNA reads TGTGCCAGCACCGACAGGGAAGATTACGAGCAGTACTTC.

In this sample, this clonotype is medium-sized. This beta chain appears as a stray read in a library generated for alpha chains; its size is not informative. The chain employs TRBV7-2 and TRBJ2-1; D not resolved. Germline V CDR1 and CDR2: SGHTA, FQGNSA. V was cut by 2 bases and J by 10 bases, with 9 bases left in between. The CDR3 is made up of 12 amino acids. The CDR3, as DNA: TGTGCCAGCAGCTTATACCCCAGAGAGCAGTTCTTC. As protein: CASSLYPREQFF.

This clonotype was recorded at least ten times. Found in a library prepared for alpha chains, this beta chain is an off-target read, and its abundance has little meaning. The J gene is TRBJ2-1, the V gene TRBV28, with D possibly TRBD2 on 5 matching bases. The ends were cut back, 2 bases at V and 8 bases at J, with 16 bases in the middle. The CDR3 covers 15 residues. Germline assignment: CDR1 MDHEN and CDR2 SYDVKM. CDR3 loop: CASSLNEGAVYEQFF. The CDR3 DNA sequence: TGTGCCAGCAGTTTAAATGAGGGAGCGGTCTATGAGCAGTTCTTC.

This clonotype is medium-sized (0.01 to 0.1%) in the sample. Because the library targeted alpha chains, this beta chain is an off-target read whose size means little. The chain couples TRBV28 to TRBJ2-1; unclear D gene. V lost 6 bases and J lost 6, with 15 bases in between. This CDR3 has 14 residues. Looked up from germline, CDR1 is MDHEN and CDR2 is SYDVKM. The DNA of the CDR3 is TGTGCCAGCAGCTCCCCTGCCACTCCCAATGAGCAGTTCTTC. It codes for CASSSPATPNEQFF. The full variable domain, rest sourced from reference TRBV28 and TRBJ2-1, is DVKVTQSSRYLVKRTGEKVFLECVQDMDHENMFWYRQDPGLGLRLIYFSYDVKMKEKGDIPEGYSVSREKKERFSLILESASTNQTSMYLCASSSPATPNEQFFGPGTRLTVL.

The sample holds many counts of this clonotype. This beta chain is off target for a library built for alpha chains, so its abundance means little. The J gene is TRBJ2-3, the V gene TRBV6-2 or TRBV6-3; D ambiguous. V was cut by 2 bases and J by 2 bases, with 2 bases left in between. The CDR3 loop spans 12 amino acids. The germline CDR1 and CDR2 sequences are MNHEY and SVGEGT. The CDR3: CASSYNTDTQYF. CDR3 in DNA: TGTGCCAGCAGTTACAACACAGATACGCAGTATTTT.

This clonotype came up many times. With the library built for alpha chains, this beta chain is off target and its frequency is not meaningful. The chain carries TRBV25-1 and TRBJ2-6; 7 bases agree with TRBD2. The CDR3 totals 15 residues. With 4 bases clipped from V and 1 base from J, the junction kept 1 base outside the gene matches. Germline CDR1 reads MGHDK; CDR2 reads SYGVNS. In DNA form, the CDR3 reads TGTGCCAGCAGTGGCGGGAGTTCTGGGGCCAACGTCCTGACTTTC. Protein product: CASSGGSSGANVLTF.

This clonotype came up a few times. Because this beta chain is a stray read in a library intended to capture alpha chains, its abundance should not be given much weight. This chain links TRBV20-1 with TRBJ2-5; D is unclear. Germline lookup yields CDR1 DFQATT and CDR2 SNEGSKA (reference sequence). This CDR3 region has 13 residues. CDR3 amino acids: CGVTEPYQETQYF. Here the CDR3 DNA reads TGCGGTGTGACGGAACCGTACCAAGAGACCCAGTACTTC.